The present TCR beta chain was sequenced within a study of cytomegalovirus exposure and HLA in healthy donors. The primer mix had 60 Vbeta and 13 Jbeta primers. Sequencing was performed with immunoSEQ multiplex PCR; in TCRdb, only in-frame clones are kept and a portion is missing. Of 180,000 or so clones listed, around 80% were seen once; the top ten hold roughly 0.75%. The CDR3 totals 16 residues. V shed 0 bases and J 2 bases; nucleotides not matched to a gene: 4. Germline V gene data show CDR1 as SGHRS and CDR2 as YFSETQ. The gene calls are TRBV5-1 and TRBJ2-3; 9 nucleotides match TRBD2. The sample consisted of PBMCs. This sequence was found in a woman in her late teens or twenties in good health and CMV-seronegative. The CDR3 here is CASSLAAGGPTDTQYF. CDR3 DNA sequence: TGCGCCAGCAGCTTGGCGGCGGGAGGGCCCACAGATACGCAGTATTTT.